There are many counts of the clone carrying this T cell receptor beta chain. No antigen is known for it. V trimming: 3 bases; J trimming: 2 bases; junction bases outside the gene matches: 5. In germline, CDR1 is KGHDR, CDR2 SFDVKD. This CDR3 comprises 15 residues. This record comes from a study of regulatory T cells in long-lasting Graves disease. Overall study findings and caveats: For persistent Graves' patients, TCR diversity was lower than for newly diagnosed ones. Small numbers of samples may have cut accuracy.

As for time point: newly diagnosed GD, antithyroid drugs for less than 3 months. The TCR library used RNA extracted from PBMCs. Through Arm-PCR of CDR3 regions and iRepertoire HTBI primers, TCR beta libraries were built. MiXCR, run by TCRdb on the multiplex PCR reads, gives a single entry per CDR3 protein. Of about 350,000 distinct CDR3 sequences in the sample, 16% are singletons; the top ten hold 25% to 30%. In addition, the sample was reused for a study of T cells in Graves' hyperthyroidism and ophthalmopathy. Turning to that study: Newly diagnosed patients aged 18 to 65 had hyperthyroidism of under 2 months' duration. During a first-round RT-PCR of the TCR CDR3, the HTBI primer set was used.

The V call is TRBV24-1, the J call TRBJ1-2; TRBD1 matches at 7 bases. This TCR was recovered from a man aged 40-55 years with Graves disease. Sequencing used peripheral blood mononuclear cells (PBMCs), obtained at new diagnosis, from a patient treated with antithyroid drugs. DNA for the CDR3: TGTGCCACCAGTGATCGGGCAGGGGGGAACTATGGCTACACCTTC. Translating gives CATSDRAGGNYGYTF.